The 26 T cell receptor beta chains reported below all come from one sample, sequenced in a study of blood T cell repertoires in COVID-19. Clones were read by immunoSEQ multiplex PCR, and TCRdb kept only the in-frame ones, dropping some. The sample yields fewer than 25,000 clones, roughly 92% seen once. The specimen was peripheral blood. These TCRs come from a human donor in a cohort sampled during active COVID-19.

The chain uses TRBV19 and TRBJ2-7; D perhaps matches TRBD1 (6 bases). This CDR3 is built from 13 residues. The V end lost 7 bases, the J end lost 6 bases, and 16 bases lay between the germline ends. Looked up from germline, CDR1 is LNHDA and CDR2 is SQIVND (reference sequence). The CDR3 DNA follows: TGTGCCAGTACTGCCAGGGGAAATCGCGAGCAGTACTTC. It yields the protein CASTARGNREQYF.

This chain joins TRBV12-3 or TRBV12-4 and TRBJ2-4; D gene uncertain. There are 13 residues in the CDR3. Trimming took off 7 bases at V and 6 bases at J, with 13 bases between the two ends. The CDR3 nucleotides read TGTGCCAGCACCCCAGCCTGGGCAAACATTCAGTACTTC. Its translation is CASTPAWANIQYF.

The chain links TRBV28 to TRBJ1-5; D is possibly TRBD1 (5 bases). V gave up 2 bases and J gave up 2 bases, with 10 bases separating them. Germline V gene sequence: CDR1 MDHEN, CDR2 SYDVKM. There are 15 residues in the CDR3. CDR3 DNA sequence: TGTGCCAGCAGTTTAGGAGGGGCTGGCAATCAGCCCCAGCATTTT. It codes for CASSLGGAGNQPQHF.

The J gene is TRBJ2-1, the V gene TRBV2; 10 bases are a match to TRBD1. Unmatched junction bases numbered 11, after V lost 8 bases and J lost 13 bases. Germline CDR1 SNHLY, CDR2 FYNNEI. The CDR3 runs to 13 residues. The CDR3 DNA reads TGTGCCAGCTACAGACAGGGGGCATCAAACCAGTTCTTC. This encodes CASYRQGASNQFF.

The V gene is TRBV5-1, the J gene TRBJ2-7, with 8 nucleotides matching TRBD1. Germline lookup yields CDR1 SGHRS and CDR2 YFSETQ. This CDR3 has 16 residues. Trimming took 4 bases from V and 3 from J; bases not matched to a gene: 12. Here the CDR3 reads CASSHLPGQEIYEQYF. The CDR3 region has the DNA TGCGCCAGCAGCCACCTACCGGGACAGGAAATCTACGAGCAGTACTTC.

V and J are TRBV4-3 and TRBJ2-7; TRBD2 matches at 8 bases. The V gene's germline CDR1 is LGHNA and CDR2 YSLEER. The CDR3 has 16 amino acids. The ends lost 1 base at V and 1 base at J; junction bases unmatched: 6. The CDR3 bases are TGCGCCAGCAGCCAAGTTCTGGGACTAGAATCCTACGAGCAGTACTTC. This sequence encodes CASSQVLGLESYEQYF.

This chain links TRBV7-2 with TRBJ2-5; 14 nucleotides align to TRBD2. The CDR3 has 17 residues. Germline loops: CDR1 SGHTA, CDR2 FQGNSA. The junction had 5 bases not matched to a gene; V was cut back by 0 bases and J by 5 bases. CDR3 amino acids: CASSLARLAGGIETQYF. The DNA of the CDR3 is TGTGCCAGCAGCTTAGCTAGACTAGCGGGGGGGATTGAGACCCAGTACTTC. The full variable domain, its missing parts supplied by reference TRBV7-2 and TRBJ2-5, is GAGVSQSPSNKVTEKGKDVELRCDPISGHTALYWYRQSLGQGLEFLIYFQGNSAPDKSGLPSDRFSAERTGGSVSTLTIQRTQQEDSAVYLCASSLARLAGGIETQYFGPGTRLLVL.

The chain's CDR3 is CASSPTGHGTDTQYF. The DNA for the CDR3 is TGTGCCAGCAGCCCGACAGGGCACGGCACAGATACGCAGTATTTT. The V gene is TRBV7-2, the J gene TRBJ2-3; 7 bases are a match to TRBD1. The trim removed 5 bases at V and 1 base at J, leaving 6 bases unmatched. Germline-derived CDR1 and CDR2 are SGHTA and FQGNSA. This CDR3 spans 15 amino acids.

The chain joins TRBV30 to TRBJ1-4; D remains unclear. Per germline, CDR1 GTSNPN and CDR2 SVGIG (reference sequence). Trimming removed 3 bases at V and 8 bases at J, with 7 bases between. The CDR3 length is 11 residues. CDR3 amino acids: CAWRLPEKLFF. The CDR3 DNA follows: TGTGCCTGGAGACTGCCAGAAAAACTGTTTTTT.

The chain uses TRBV6-5 and TRBJ2-7, with D possibly matching TRBD1 (5 bases). Trimming removed 0 bases from V and 5 bases from J, with 14 bases in between. The CDR3 length is 15 residues. Looked up from germline, CDR1 is MNHEY and CDR2 is SVGAGI. The CDR3, as DNA: TGTGCCAGCAGTTACTCAAAGGGGTTCGGCGACGAGCAGTACTTC. Translated, it gives CASSYSKGFGDEQYF.

The V call is TRBV19, the J call TRBJ2-5; 9 nucleotides line up with TRBD1. The CDR3 is 14 residues long. V shed 3 bases and J 6 bases; nucleotides not matched to a gene: 5. Germline V CDR1 and CDR2: LNHDA, SQIVND (reference sequence). The DNA for the CDR3 is TGTGCCAGTAGTATCGAGACAGGGGGGAAGACCCAGTACTTC. Protein product: CASSIETGGKTQYF.

This clone is a singleton in its sample. The V gene is TRBV10-1, the J gene TRBJ1-1; a weak D match, TRBD1 (6 bases). V lost 6 bases to trimming and J lost 1 base, with 9 bases between them. Per germline, CDR1 WNHNN and CDR2 SYGVQD (reference sequence). The length of the CDR3 is 13 residues. This CDR3 is CASRQGPNTEAFF. In DNA, the CDR3 is TGCGCCAGCAGACAGGGACCGAACACTGAAGCTTTCTTT.

This chain connects TRBV5-1 to TRBJ2-5; 11 nucleotides align to TRBD2. Germline V lookup: CDR1 SGHRS, CDR2 YFSETQ. V shed 0 bases, J shed 1 base, and the junction held 5 bases outside the gene matches. The CDR3 spans 17 residues. The CDR3 sequence: CASSLAGTSGGQETQYF. The CDR3 bases are TGCGCCAGCAGCTTGGCCGGAACTAGCGGGGGCCAAGAGACCCAGTACTTC.

This clone was recorded only once. The chain employs TRBV7-2 and TRBJ2-2; D possibly corresponds to TRBD2 (5 bases). CDR3 length: 16 residues. V was trimmed by 1 base and J by 4 bases, leaving 13 bases between them. Germline V CDR1 and CDR2: SGHTA, FQGNSA. CDR3 in amino acids: CASSLELDYFTGELFF. In DNA, the CDR3 is TGTGCCAGCAGCTTAGAACTTGACTACTTCACCGGGGAGCTGTTTTTT.

The chain is built from TRBV21-1 and TRBJ1-5. TRBV21-1 corresponds to a pseudogene. The CDR3 spans 10 residues. CDR3 residues: CASSSVPQHF. CDR3 coding DNA: TGTGCCAGCAGCTCTGTGCCCCAGCATTTT.

The genes are TRBV10-1 and TRBJ2-7; 7 nucleotides match TRBD2. With 2 bases clipped from V and 4 bases from J, the junction kept 5 bases outside the gene matches. CDR1 and CDR2 (germline): WNHNN, SYGVQD (reference sequence). This CDR3 contains 14 residues. The CDR3 DNA sequence: TGCGCCAGCAGTGAGGGAGCGGGAAAATACGAGCAGTACTTC. Protein: CASSEGAGKYEQYF.

The chain combines TRBV6-1 with TRBJ2-7; 8 bases fit TRBD2. The CDR3 length is 16 residues. The germline V gene has CDR1 MNHNS and CDR2 SASEGT. With V trimmed by 4 bases and J by 4 bases, 12 bases remained unmatched. The CDR3 loop is CASSVSGNSAFYEQYF. The CDR3 nucleotides are TGTGCCAGCAGTGTTAGCGGGAATTCCGCTTTTTACGAGCAGTACTTC.

This clone was detected only a few times. The V and J genes are TRBV9 and TRBJ2-7; no clear D. Trimming cost V 0 bases and J 2 bases, with 9 bases left between them. CDR3 length equals 14 residues. The germline V gene encodes CDR1 SGDLS and CDR2 YYNGEE. CDR3 protein: CASSVGQEPYEQYF. The DNA of the CDR3 is TGTGCCAGCAGCGTAGGGCAGGAACCCTACGAGCAGTACTTC.

This clone was observed once. The chain recombines TRBV2 with TRBJ1-5; the match to TRBD1 covers 9 bases. This CDR3 spans 15 amino acids. The junction had 2 bases not matched to a gene; V was cut back by 3 bases and J by 2 bases. CDR1 and CDR2 from the germline V gene are SNHLY and FYNNEI. The CDR3 sequence is CASSDWDRGNQPQHF. CDR3 sequence (DNA): TGTGCCAGCAGTGACTGGGACAGGGGCAATCAGCCCCAGCATTTT.

Here the CDR3 DNA reads TGCGCCAGCAGCCAAGAGGTCCAGGGAGAGACCCAGTACTTC. It specifies CASSQEVQGETQYF. J is TRBJ2-5 and V is TRBV4-1, with D possibly TRBD1 on 5 matching bases. The CDR3 has 14 amino acids. CDR1 is MGHRA and CDR2 is YSYEKL in the germline V gene. Trimming shortened V by 0 bases and J by 4 bases, and 9 bases separated the two germline ends.

This chain links TRBV7-9 with TRBJ1-2; weak D call: TRBD1 (5 bases). The CDR3 is made up of 17 amino acids. Trimming left V 5 bases short and J 0 bases short, with 19 bases between. Germline CDR1 is SEHNR and CDR2 is FQNEAQ (reference sequence). The chain's CDR3 is CASSPVGGARANYGYTF. The CDR3 DNA is TGTGCCAGCAGCCCAGTCGGTGGGGCCAGGGCTAACTATGGCTACACCTTC.

V and J are TRBV2 and TRBJ1-1; D is undetermined. Germline CDR1 reads SNHLY; CDR2 reads FYNNEI. The V end lost 4 bases, the J end lost 0 bases, and 18 bases lay between the germline ends. CDR3 length equals 17 residues. The CDR3 DNA reads TGTGCCAGCAGTGGGCCGACCTTACGGGTGGTGAACACTGAAGCTTTCTTT. This encodes CASSGPTLRVVNTEAFF.

The chain combines TRBV27 with TRBJ2-6; perhaps TRBD1 as D (5 bases). Trimming took off 4 bases at V and 0 bases at J, with 7 bases between the two ends. The CDR3 length is 15 residues. Germline CDR1 and CDR2: MNHEY and SMNVEV (reference sequence). The CDR3, as DNA: TGTGCCAGCAGTTCCACAGGCTCTGGGGCCAACGTCCTGACTTTC. It specifies CASSSTGSGANVLTF.

V and J are TRBV6-5 and TRBJ2-7; D not certain. There are 12 residues in the CDR3. Germline V gives CDR1 MNHEY, CDR2 SVGAGI. Trimming took off 6 bases at V and 3 bases at J, with 9 bases between the two ends. This CDR3 reads CASSTHSYEQYF. The CDR3 DNA reads TGTGCCAGCAGCACGCACAGCTACGAGCAGTACTTC.

The chain employs TRBV4-3 and TRBJ1-2; D possibly corresponds to TRBD1 (5 bases). This CDR3 contains 15 residues. V lost 0 bases and J 8 bases, leaving 16 bases between the germline ends. Looked up from germline, CDR1 is LGHNA and CDR2 is YSLEER. CDR3 sequence reads: CASSQDLGTLWGYTF. The CDR3 DNA sequence: TGCGCCAGCAGCCAAGATTTAGGGACTCTATGGGGCTACACCTTC.

This clone was found a few times. This chain links TRBV6-5 with TRBJ1-1; 7 bases map to TRBD1. The CDR3 has 14 amino acids. Germline V lookup: CDR1 MNHEY, CDR2 SVGAGI. Trimming removed 5 bases from V and 5 bases from J; junction bases left unmatched: 8. In DNA, the CDR3 is TGTGCCAGCAGTAAGAGGGGGCCGGTGACTGAAGCTTTCTTT. It translates to CASSKRGPVTEAFF.